Listed below are T cell receptor beta chains from one sample, sequenced in a study of shared clonotypes between healthy human individuals. Sequenced by immunoSEQ multiplex PCR; TCRdb stores in-frame clones only, minus some. The sample records hundreds of thousands of clones, 90% to 97% being singletons. Source material: naive CD8+ T cells sorted from blood. Receptors originate from a woman in her 30s in good health. Each CDR3 is given with its conserved first and last residue. The D gene is left open where the match is weak. The size field is filled for only some rows; it gives once, few, many or a size class.

V	size	D	J	DNA	CDR3
TRBV27	once	TRBD1	TRBJ1-2	TGTGCCAGCCGCGACAGGGGGGGCGGCTACACCTTC	CASRDRGGGYTF
TRBV4-1	NA	TRBD2	TRBJ2-1	TGCGCCAGCAGCCGGGGACTAGCGGAAAGCTCCTACAATGAGCAGTTCTTC	CASSRGLAESSYNEQFF
TRBV10-1	NA	NA	TRBJ1-5	TGCGCCAGCAGTGATCCCAATCAGCCCCAGCATTTT	CASSDPNQPQHF
TRBV7-9	NA	TRBD1	TRBJ2-7	TGTGCCAGCAGCTTAGCTCAGGGGGCAGCGTACGAGCAGTACTTC	CASSLAQGAAYEQYF
TRBV7-6	NA	NA	TRBJ1-1	TGTGCCAGCAGCTTAGAGCGGCAAGATGAAGCTTTCTTT	CASSLERQDEAFF
TRBV27	NA	TRBD1	TRBJ2-7	TGTGCCAGCAGTTCTGGGACAGGACTTTACGAGCAGTACTTC	CASSSGTGLYEQYF
TRBV14	NA	TRBD1	TRBJ1-1	TGTGCCAGCAGCCTGTACAGGGGAGGTAACACTGAAGCTTTCTTT	CASSLYRGGNTEAFF
TRBV16	NA	NA	TRBJ2-7	TGTGCCAGCAGCCTCTGGACAGCCTACGAGCAGTACTTC	CASSLWTAYEQYF
TRBV6-6	NA	NA	TRBJ2-4	TGTGCCAGCAGTTACTCGAGCGGAAACATTCAGTACTTC	CASSYSSGNIQYF
TRBV4-1	NA	NA	TRBJ2-7	TGCGCCAGCAGCCAAGCCGGGGCCCAAGGGAGCTACGAGCAGTACTTC	CASSQAGAQGSYEQYF
TRBV5-1	NA	NA	TRBJ2-5	TGCGCCAGCAGCTTGGTGGGAGGTCAAGAGACCCAGTACTTC	CASSLVGGQETQYF
TRBV28	NA	NA	TRBJ2-7	TGTGCCAGCAGCGGACTATTGGAGGTCTCCTACGAGCAGTACTTC	CASSGLLEVSYEQYF
TRBV15	NA	NA	TRBJ2-2	TGTGCCACCAGCACGGTCTATGGAGGGTACACCGGGGAGCTGTTTTTT	CATSTVYGGYTGELFF
TRBV5-8	NA	TRBD2	TRBJ2-1	TGTGCCAGCAGCCCAGGGACTAGCGGGAATTTCAATGAGCAGTTCTTC	CASSPGTSGNFNEQFF
TRBV27	once	NA	TRBJ2-7	TGTGCCAGCGCCCCTCGCCAGAACTACGAGCAGTACTTC	CASAPRQNYEQYF
TRBV2	NA	TRBD2	TRBJ2-1	TGTGCCAGCAGTGAGGGGCTTAGCGGGAAAAATGAGCAGTTCTTC	CASSEGLSGKNEQFF
TRBV9	NA	TRBD2	TRBJ2-1	TGTGCCAGCAGCGTAGGGGCGGGAGGGCCTAATGAGCAGTTCTTC	CASSVGAGGPNEQFF
TRBV15	NA	TRBD1	TRBJ2-7	TGTGCCACCAGCAGAGGGGACAGGATGCTTTCCTACGAGCAGTACTTC	CATSRGDRMLSYEQYF
TRBV7-2	NA	TRBD2	TRBJ2-1	TGTGCCAGCAGCCCCCGGGCGGGAGGCACCTACAATGAGCAGTTCTTC	CASSPRAGGTYNEQFF
TRBV29-1	NA	NA	TRBJ2-1	TGCAGCGTTGCCGGAGGGAGTTTCTACAATGAGCAGTTCTTC	CSVAGGSFYNEQFF
TRBV7-9	once	TRBD1	TRBJ1-5	TGTGCCAGCAGCCCGAGGGGGGGACAGAATTATAGCAATCAGCCCCAGCATTTT	CASSPRGGQNYSNQPQHF
TRBV28	NA	NA	TRBJ2-7	TGTGCCAGCACCCCAGGGAACGAGCAGTACTTC	CASTPGNEQYF
TRBV19	NA	NA	TRBJ2-6	TGTGCCAGTAGCCCCCTTAGCTCTGGGGCCAACGTCCTGACTTTC	CASSPLSSGANVLTF
TRBV29-1	NA	NA	TRBJ1-5	TGCAGCGTTAAGGGTGGTTGGGGTCAGCCCCAGCATTTT	CSVKGGWGQPQHF
TRBV27	once	NA	TRBJ2-2	TGTGCCAGCAGTTACCAGAACACCGGGGAGCTGTTTTTT	CASSYQNTGELFF
TRBV9	NA	NA	TRBJ1-5	TGTGCCAGCAGCGTAGCCGGGGGCAATCAGCCCCAGCATTTT	CASSVAGGNQPQHF
TRBV27	NA	NA	TRBJ2-2	TGTGCCAGCAGTTTTAGCGTGAACACCGGGGAGCTGTTTTTT	CASSFSVNTGELFF
TRBV27	NA	TRBD1	TRBJ1-2	TGTGCCAGCAGTCACGGGACAGCGTCTAACTATGGCTACACCTTC	CASSHGTASNYGYTF
TRBV6-1	NA	NA	TRBJ2-7	TGTGCCAGCAGTGAATACATCTACGAGCAGTACTTC	CASSEYIYEQYF
TRBV2	once	NA	TRBJ1-2	TGTGCCAGCAGTACCGACGGAGACCCCTATGGCTACACCTTC	CASSTDGDPYGYTF
TRBV2	NA	TRBD1	TRBJ2-7	TGTGCCAGCACTGGGACAGGGAGTACCTCCTACGAGCAGTACTTC	CASTGTGSTSYEQYF
TRBV28	NA	NA	TRBJ2-7	TGTGCCAGCAGTAGTAACAGGGAAGTTCCCTACGAGCAGTACTTC	CASSSNREVPYEQYF
TRBV27	NA	NA	TRBJ2-7	TGTGCCAGCAGTTTATCCAGGGCGCACGAGCAGTACTTC	CASSLSRAHEQYF
TRBV30	NA	NA	TRBJ1-1	TGTGCCTGGAGTCTTACAGAGAACACTGAAGCTTTCTTT	CAWSLTENTEAFF
TRBV6-5	NA	TRBD2	TRBJ2-7	TGTGCCAGCAGTTTAGCGGGATTGAGGGAGCAGTACTTC	CASSLAGLREQYF
TRBV4-2	once	TRBD2	TRBJ2-1	TGTGCCAGCAGCCACCCGGCTAGCGGGAGTTCCTACAATGAGCAGTTCTTC	CASSHPASGSSYNEQFF
TRBV29-1	NA	NA	TRBJ1-1	TGCAGCGTTGAAGACTTCCCCTTGAACACTGAAGCTTTCTTT	CSVEDFPLNTEAFF
TRBV9	NA	NA	TRBJ2-1	TGTGCCAGCAGCGTAGGGGTTAGCTCCTACAATGAGCAGTTCTTC	CASSVGVSSYNEQFF
TRBV27	once	TRBD1	TRBJ2-7	TGTGCCAGCAGTTTATCGGCCGGGACAGGGTGGTACGAGCAGTACTTC	CASSLSAGTGWYEQYF
TRBV4-2	NA	NA	TRBJ1-1	TGTGCCAGCAGCGCCGGAACCTGGGACACTGAAGCTTTCTTT	CASSAGTWDTEAFF
TRBV7-6	NA	NA	TRBJ2-5	TGTGCCAGCAGCCTCCGACAGAGACAAGAGACCCAGTACTTC	CASSLRQRQETQYF
TRBV7-8	NA	TRBD1	TRBJ2-2	TGTGCCAGCAGCTTGGGGACAGGGGCACATACGAACACCGGGGAGCTGTTTTTT	CASSLGTGAHTNTGELFF
TRBV4-2	once	TRBD2	TRBJ2-1	TGTGCCAGCAGCCAATCCCCTCTAGCGGAGAGCTCCTACAATGAGCAGTTCTTC	CASSQSPLAESSYNEQFF
TRBV28	NA	NA	TRBJ2-7	TGTGCCAGCAGTTTATCGCCGGCCTACGAGCAGTACTTC	CASSLSPAYEQYF